These 25 T cell receptor beta chains came from one sample sequenced in a study of STAT3 mutations in large granular lymphocyte leukemia. Broader study findings: In T-cell large granular lymphocyte leukemia, about half of patients showed multiple immunodominant subclonotypes.

Their antigens remain unidentified. Assay used: immunoSEQ multiplex PCR; TCRdb lists only in-frame clones, some missing. This sample has 30,000 to 45,000 clones, with 70% to 90% found just once. Sequencing was done on a sample of PBMCs. Receptors were obtained from a human donor with T large granular lymphocyte leukemia. Some clones in this sample may be carry-over from other donors' samples.

The CDR3 spells CATSRGEGREEKLFF. The CDR3 DNA is TGTGCCACCAGCAGAGGGGAAGGTCGGGAGGAAAAACTGTTTTTT. This chain joins TRBV15 and TRBJ1-4; no firm D call. The V gene lost 1 base and the J gene lost 8 bases, with 14 bases spanning the gap. Per the germline V gene, CDR1 is LNHNV and CDR2 is YYDKDF (reference sequence). This CDR3 has 15 amino acids.

The rearrangement uses TRBV19 and TRBJ2-2; D is perhaps TRBD1 or TRBD2 (6 bases each). The CDR3 runs to 14 residues. The V and J ends lost 3 bases and 7 bases respectively, with 12 bases between them. The V gene's germline CDR1 is LNHDA and CDR2 SQIVND (reference sequence). The CDR3 region is CASSIRGQGGELFF. The CDR3 DNA is TGTGCCAGTAGTATCCGGGGGCAAGGCGGGGAGCTGTTTTTT.

The genes are TRBV29-1 and TRBJ2-1; TRBD1 agrees at 11 bases. V lost 3 bases to trimming and J lost 6 bases; unmatched junction nucleotides: 1. CDR3 size: 13 residues. Germline-derived CDR1 and CDR2 are SQVTM and ANQGSEA. CDR3 sequence: CSVEGTGGNEQFF. The DNA for the CDR3 is TGCAGCGTTGAGGGGACAGGGGGCAATGAGCAGTTCTTC.

The rearrangement links TRBV6-6 to TRBJ1-3; D is perhaps TRBD1 (6 bases). Germline CDR1 MNHNY, CDR2 SVGAGI (reference sequence). The CDR3 has 14 residues. Trimming stripped 5 bases from V and 7 bases from J, with 15 bases between. The DNA for the CDR3 is TGTGCCAGCAGTCAGGGGACCGCGGGGAACACCATATATTTT. Its protein is CASSQGTAGNTIYF.

The chain carries TRBV9 and TRBJ2-7; unclear D gene. V lost 4 bases, J lost 2 bases, and 10 bases lay in between. Germline CDR1 SGDLS, CDR2 YYNGEE. The CDR3 covers 13 residues. The DNA of the CDR3 is TGTGCCAGCAGCCGGGCCCAGACCTACGAGCAGTACTTC. Translated, it gives CASSRAQTYEQYF.

The V and J genes are TRBV5-1 and TRBJ1-2; D ambiguous. Trimming removed 0 bases at V and 7 bases at J, with 4 bases between. The CDR3 has 11 amino acids. CDR1 is SGHRS, CDR2 YFSETQ, per germline. CDR3 DNA: TGCGCCAGCAGCTTGGGTCTTGGCTACACCTTC. The encoded protein is CASSLGLGYTF.

The V gene is TRBV7-2, the J gene TRBJ2-7; the match to TRBD1 covers 10 bases. The CDR3 totals 14 residues. The J segment lost 6 bases and the V segment lost 5 bases, leaving 7 bases of the junction unmatched. Per germline, CDR1 SGHTA and CDR2 FQGNSA. The CDR3 loop is CASSIGTGALEQYF. CDR3 in DNA: TGTGCCAGCAGCATTGGGACAGGGGCTCTCGAGCAGTACTTC.

This rearrangement joins TRBV5-6 to TRBJ1-1, with 9 nucleotides matching TRBD1. The CDR3 length is 15 residues. The germline gives CDR1 SGHDT, CDR2 YYEEEE. V was clipped by 5 bases and J by 4 bases; unmatched bases: 9. As DNA, the CDR3 is TGTGCCAGCAGGGCAGGACAGGGGTATGTCACTGAAGCTTTCTTT. Protein product: CASRAGQGYVTEAFF.

The chain uses TRBV7-9 and TRBJ2-3, with a possible D match to TRBD1 (6 bases). The germline CDR1 and CDR2 sequences are SEHNR and FQNEAQ (reference sequence). With 5 bases removed from V and 4 bases from J, the gap between germline ends came to 16 bases. This CDR3 has 15 amino acids. The CDR3 loop is CASSPEQGLADTQYF. In nucleotides, the CDR3 is TGTGCCAGCAGCCCCGAGCAGGGGTTGGCAGATACGCAGTATTTT.

This chain links TRBV27 with TRBJ1-6; no firm D call. CDR3 size: 13 residues. V gave up 6 bases and J gave up 10 bases, with 13 bases separating them. Germline-derived CDR1 and CDR2 are MNHEY and SMNVEV (reference sequence). The CDR3: CASSLQTRSPLHF. CDR3 in DNA: TGTGCCAGCAGCCTACAGACGCGGTCACCCCTCCACTTT.

The CDR3 region has the DNA TGTGCCAGCAGTCGGCGGGGGTTTAATTCACCCCTCCACTTT. Protein sequence: CASSRRGFNSPLHF. This sequence joins TRBV27 and TRBJ1-6; maybe TRBD1 (5 bases). The V gene's germline CDR1 is MNHEY and CDR2 SMNVEV (reference sequence). Between the trimmed V and J ends, which lost 5 bases and 6 bases, there was a span of 11 bases. The CDR3 is 14 residues long.

In this sample, this clone turned up once. J is TRBJ2-3 and V is TRBV5-4; 15 nucleotides match TRBD2. V lost 4 bases, J lost 2 bases, and 8 bases stayed unmatched. Per the germline V gene, CDR1 is SGHNT and CDR2 is YYREEE (reference sequence). The CDR3 contains 18 residues. The CDR3 protein is CASSRGLAGGRDTDTQYF. DNA of the CDR3: TGTGCCAGCAGCCGGGGACTAGCGGGGGGCCGCGACACAGATACGCAGTATTTT.

J is TRBJ2-1 and V is TRBV7-2, with 8 bases aligning to TRBD2. With V trimmed by 3 bases and J by 10 bases, 5 bases remained unmatched. This CDR3 has 13 amino acids. Germline-derived CDR1 and CDR2 are SGHTA and FQGNSA. CDR3 residues: CASSFPGGDEQFF. Here the CDR3 DNA reads TGTGCCAGCAGCTTCCCGGGGGGGGACGAGCAGTTCTTC.

The V call is TRBV4-2, the J call TRBJ2-1; 9 nucleotides match TRBD1. Germline V gene data show CDR1 as LGHNA and CDR2 as YNFKEQ. J was trimmed by 4 bases and V by 3 bases; bases with no gene match: 1. The CDR3 totals 14 residues. This CDR3 reads CASSHGTGYNEQFF. The CDR3 nucleotides are TGTGCCAGCAGCCATGGGACAGGGTACAATGAGCAGTTCTTC.

The chain uses TRBV28 and TRBJ1-5; D ambiguous. Trimming removed 5 bases at V and 3 bases at J, with 5 bases between. This CDR3 comprises 12 residues. Germline CDR1 and CDR2: MDHEN and SYDVKM. The CDR3 region has the DNA TGTGCCAGCAGTCTCTACAATCAGCCCCAGCATTTT. Translated: CASSLYNQPQHF.

The chain has TRBV18 and TRBJ2-1; 7 bases map to TRBD1. V gave up 3 bases and J gave up 2 bases; unmatched junction bases: 4. The CDR3 runs to 15 residues. Germline lookup yields CDR1 KGHSH and CDR2 LQKENI. The CDR3 is CASSPGQVAYNEQFF. The CDR3 DNA reads TGTGCCAGCTCACCTGGACAGGTAGCCTACAATGAGCAGTTCTTC.

V and J are TRBV2 and TRBJ2-7, with a possible D match to TRBD1 (6 bases). CDR3 size: 13 residues. CDR1 SNHLY and CDR2 FYNNEI come from the germline V gene. The V gene lost 5 bases and the J gene lost 1 base, with 9 bases spanning the gap. In DNA, the CDR3 is TGTGCCAGCAGTCAGGGGCTGTCCTACGAGCAGTACTTC. It specifies CASSQGLSYEQYF.

This sequence joins TRBV7-6 and TRBJ2-3; no firm D call. The CDR3 consists of 14 residues. V lost 0 bases and J 0 bases, leaving 4 bases between the germline ends. CDR1 SGHVS and CDR2 FNYEAQ come from the germline V gene. CDR3 loop: CASSLAGSTDTQYF. The CDR3 DNA sequence: TGTGCCAGCAGCTTAGCGGGTAGCACAGATACGCAGTATTTT. Full variable domain (rest looked up from reference TRBV7-6 and TRBJ2-3): GAGVSQSPRYKVTKRGQDVALRCDPISGHVSLYWYRQALGQGPEFLTYFNYEAQQDKSGLPNDRFSAERPEGSISTLTIQRTEQRDSAMYRCASSLAGSTDTQYFGPGTRLTVL.

This chain links TRBV30 with TRBJ1-5; tentative D call: TRBD1 (5 bases). Per the germline V gene, CDR1 is GTSNPN and CDR2 is SVGIG (reference sequence). The CDR3 is made up of 16 amino acids. Trimming shortened V by 1 base and J by 0 bases, and 13 bases separated the two germline ends. The CDR3 sequence is CAWSGGAGSSNQPQHF. DNA for the CDR3: TGTGCCTGGAGTGGCGGTGCAGGGAGTAGCAATCAGCCCCAGCATTTT.

The chain combines TRBV6-5 with TRBJ1-1; D is undetermined. This CDR3 contains 13 residues. The germline V gene has CDR1 MNHEY and CDR2 SVGAGI. Trimming took off 2 bases at V and 1 base at J, with 5 bases between the two ends. CDR3 sequence (DNA): TGTGCCAGCAGTTACACTAGGAACACTGAAGCTTTCTTT. Translation: CASSYTRNTEAFF.

The chain is built from TRBV14 and TRBJ1-1, with 7 bases aligning to TRBD1. Germline loops: CDR1 SGHDN, CDR2 FVKESK. Trimming took 4 bases from V and 12 from J; bases not matched to a gene: 11. The CDR3 has 13 residues. The CDR3 nucleotides are TGTGCCAGCAGCCCCCAGGGGGTTACGAGCTCTTTCTTT. Translation gives CASSPQGVTSSFF. The full variable domain, in which reference TRBV14 and TRBJ1-1 provide the parts outside the CDR3, is EAGVTQFPSHSVIEKGQTVTLRCDPISGHDNLYWYRRVMGKEIKFLLHFVKESKQDESGMPNNRFLAERTGGTYSTLKVQPAELEDSGVYFCASSPQGVTSSFFGQGTRLTVV.

The chain is built from TRBV2 and TRBJ1-1; maybe TRBD1 (6 bases). V lost 4 bases and J lost 8, with 11 bases in between. This CDR3 contains 12 residues. Germline CDR1 and CDR2: SNHLY and FYNNEI. The chain's CDR3 is CASSGTAEEAFF. CDR3 coding DNA: TGTGCCAGCAGTGGGACAGCGGAAGAAGCTTTCTTT. The full variable domain, completed using reference TRBV2 and TRBJ1-1, is EPEVTQTPSHQVTQMGQEVILRCVPISNHLYFYWYRQILGQKVEFLVSFYNNEISEKSEIFDDQFSVERPDGSNFTLKIRSTKLEDSAMYFCASSGTAEEAFFGQGTRLTVV.

DNA of the CDR3: TGCGCCAGCAGCTTGACCCGGCATAATTCACCCCTCCACTTT. It translates to CASSLTRHNSPLHF. The chain is built from TRBV5-1 and TRBJ1-6, with D hard to call. The CDR3 covers 14 residues. The germline V gene encodes CDR1 SGHRS and CDR2 YFSETQ. V was pared by 1 base and J by 5 bases, with 7 bases between.

The chain links TRBV14 to TRBJ1-2; 8 positions agree with TRBD1. This CDR3 spans 14 amino acids. After removal of 3 bases from V and 4 bases from J, the junction contained 4 bases not matched to a gene. CDR1 and CDR2 from the germline V gene are SGHDN and FVKESK. CDR3 sequence reads: CASSQGTGPYGYTF. CDR3 nucleotide sequence: TGTGCCAGCAGCCAGGGGACAGGACCCTATGGCTACACCTTC. The variable domain in full, completed from reference TRBV14 and TRBJ1-2, reads EAGVTQFPSHSVIEKGQTVTLRCDPISGHDNLYWYRRVMGKEIKFLLHFVKESKQDESGMPNNRFLAERTGGTYSTLKVQPAELEDSGVYFCASSQGTGPYGYTFGSGTRLTVV.

The CDR3 DNA sequence: TGTGCCAGCAGCTTAGCAGCAGGGATGATGGAGACCCAGTACTTC. Translated: CASSLAAGMMETQYF. The chain employs TRBV7-9 and TRBJ2-5, with D perhaps TRBD1 (5 bases). Trimming stripped 0 bases from V and 5 bases from J, with 13 bases between. CDR1 is SEHNR, CDR2 FQNEAQ, per germline (reference sequence). CDR3 length equals 15 residues.